This T cell receptor beta chain stems from a study of CD8 T cells in ankylosing spondylitis. In this sample, this clonotype turned up a few times. TCRdb reprocessed the 5' RACE reads with MiXCR, giving one entry per CDR3 protein. Of a few hundred thousand distinct CDR3 sequences in the sample, around 10% were seen once. The source of this sequence is a male donor with ankylosing spondylitis or in good health (not recorded which). The sequenced sample was blood, either unsorted or a sorted T cell fraction (not recorded which).

CDR3 nucleotides: TGTGCCAGCGGGGAAGCCTACGAGCAGTACTTC. Its protein product is CASGEAYEQYF. The chain has TRBV2 and TRBJ2-7; D is unresolved. Per germline, CDR1 SNHLY and CDR2 FYNNEI. There are 11 residues in the CDR3. V gave up 8 bases and J gave up 2 bases, with 7 bases separating them.